Sequencing of this T cell receptor beta chain was carried out in a study of siplizumab effects on memory and regulatory T cells. The CDR3 is 20 residues long. Method: immunoSEQ multiplex PCR; TCRdb's copy keeps in-frame clones and lacks some. This table holds 100,000 to 110,000 clones, more than 90% found once. V usage is TRBV21-1 and J usage is TRBJ2-3; TRBD2, the D gene given by the table, was not confirmed from the DNA. TRBV21-1 is noted as a pseudogene. Material for sequencing was CD4+ T cells sorted from blood. The sequence was obtained from a human donor in good health. CDR3 amino acids: CASSKEPPRGPSGVTDTQYF. The CDR3, as DNA: TGTGCCAGCAGCAAAGAACCGCCCCGGGGGCCTAGCGGGGTCACAGATACGCAGTATTTT.